This TCR beta chain was captured in a study of T cell repertoires in cytomegalovirus infection. V trimming: 6 bases; J trimming: 6 bases; junction bases outside the gene matches: 8. CDR1 is LNHDA and CDR2 is SQIVND in the germline V gene (reference sequence). The CDR3 loop spans 14 amino acids. A remark on this clonotype: Antigen specificity is unknown.

TCRdb itself ran the reads through MiXCR, one entry per CDR3 protein. The sample lists 300,000 or so distinct CDR3 sequences, about 9.2% occurring once. Overall study results and limits: Cumulative public TCR beta family frequency identified CMV carriers with the relevant HLA.

This TCR came from a human donor in good health (CMV status not recorded). Some clones in this sample may be carry-over from other donors' samples. Material: PBMCs. This chain links TRBV19 with TRBJ1-1; 9 nucleotides line up with TRBD1. The CDR3 DNA is TGTGCCAGTAGCCCTACAGGGGGCAGGGCTGAAGCTTTCTTT. Protein product: CASSPTGGRAEAFF.